This passage covers 30 T cell receptor beta chains from one sample sequenced in a study of blood T cells in healthy people across ages. Using a J-beta primer mix together with a sample-barcoded 5' primer, a second PCR was run for roughly 6 to 12 cycles. TCRdb fed the 5' RACE reads into MiXCR, producing one record per CDR3 protein. The table lists around 780,000 distinct CDR3 sequences, roughly 24% of them singletons. These same records also appear under a second study, on T cells of mothers and their children.

Material for sequencing was blood. Source of these receptors: a boy aged 5-17 years in good health.

This chain uses TRBV7-2 with TRBJ2-5; 13 bases are a match to TRBD2. This CDR3 contains 17 residues. CDR1 is SGHTA, CDR2 FQGNSA, per germline. With 6 bases clipped from V and 6 bases from J, the junction kept 13 bases outside the gene matches. The CDR3 here is CASSRGSLAGGPKTQYF. The CDR3 DNA is TGTGCCAGCAGTCGTGGGTCACTAGCGGGGGGGCCGAAGACCCAGTACTTC.

The V call is TRBV3-1, the J call TRBJ2-5; a weak D match, TRBD2 (5 bases). Germline V gene data show CDR1 as LGHDT and CDR2 as YNNKEL (reference sequence). V was pared by 0 bases and J by 3 bases, with 17 bases between. The CDR3 contains 17 residues. As DNA, the CDR3 is TGTGCCAGCAGCCAAGATTTTCTAGCATTCGGGAAAGAGACCCAGTACTTC. Translation: CASSQDFLAFGKETQYF.

This clonotype showed up just a few times. A clone one base away is much larger, so this may be a read error. The chain joins TRBV7-2 to TRBJ2-4, with D perhaps assigned TRBD1 or TRBD2 (5 bases each). Germline V gene data show CDR1 as SGHTA and CDR2 as FQGNSA. This CDR3 region has 16 residues. The CDR3 reads CASSFRQFLAKNVQYF. Here the CDR3 DNA reads TGTGCCAGCAGCTTCAGACAGTTCCTAGCCAAAAACGTTCAGTACTTC.

The chain carries TRBV7-6 and TRBJ2-5; weak D call: TRBD1 (6 bases). Per the germline V gene, CDR1 is SGHVS and CDR2 is FNYEAQ. The CDR3 has 15 amino acids. Trimming left V 1 base short and J 3 bases short, with 12 bases between. CDR3 DNA sequence: TGTGCCAGCAGCTTAGTGCAGGGGCGGAAAGAGACCCAGTACTTC. This translates into CASSLVQGRKETQYF.

This clonotype turned up a few times. V and J are TRBV5-1 and TRBJ2-5; no clear D gene. This CDR3 is 15 amino acids long. The V and J ends lost 0 bases and 2 bases respectively, with 11 bases between them. The germline V gene encodes CDR1 SGHRS and CDR2 YFSETQ. The CDR3 nucleotides are TGCGCCAGCAGCTTGGATGCCACAGAACAAGAGACCCAGTACTTC. Its protein is CASSLDATEQETQYF.

The V call is TRBV10-3, the J call TRBJ2-5; D is uncertain. The DNA end is a closer match to TRBJ2-7, so the J assignment may be wrong. The length of the CDR3 is 12 residues. Germline assignment: CDR1 ENHRY and CDR2 SYGVKD. The CDR3, as DNA: TGTGCCATCAGTGACTTTCCCTACGAGCAGTACTTC. As protein: CAISDFPYEQYF.

Many counts were recorded for this clonotype. This chain uses TRBV5-1 with TRBJ2-5; D uncertain. Germline V gene sequence: CDR1 SGHRS, CDR2 YFSETQ. The CDR3 is 12 residues long. V was shortened by 4 bases and J by 1 base, with 5 bases between the two germline ends. CDR3 DNA: TGCGCCAGCAGCGTACCCCAAGAGACCCAGTACTTC. Translated: CASSVPQETQYF. The full variable domain, completed using reference TRBV5-1 and TRBJ2-5, is KAGVTQTPRYLIKTRGQQVTLSCSPISGHRSVSWYQQTPGQGLQFLFEYFSETQRNKGNFPGRFSGRQFSNSRSEMNVSTLELGDSALYLCASSVPQETQYFGPGTRLLVL.

This chain joins TRBV29-1 and TRBJ2-3, with a weak D call TRBD2 (6 bases). V was shortened by 5 bases and J by 1 base, with 7 bases between the two germline ends. Germline V gene data show CDR1 as SQVTM and CDR2 as ANQGSEA. The CDR3 is 12 residues long. For the CDR3, the DNA is TGCAGCGTTAAGCGGGGCACAGATACGCAGTATTTT. Translated: CSVKRGTDTQYF.

The chain is built from TRBV13 and TRBJ2-7; D is possibly TRBD1 or TRBD2 (5 bases each). Deletions cut 1 base from V and 7 bases from J, with 17 bases between. Per germline, CDR1 PRHDT and CDR2 FYEKMQ (reference sequence). This CDR3 has 15 amino acids. CDR3 coding DNA: TGTGCCAGCAGCTTAGCTACTGGGACCCTGGGGGAGCAGTACTTC. Residues: CASSLATGTLGEQYF.

The chain couples TRBV3-1 to TRBJ1-4; D unresolved. The CDR3 contains 15 residues. Trimming left V 2 bases short and J 0 bases short, with 7 bases between. CDR1 and CDR2 from the germline V gene are LGHDT and YNNKEL (reference sequence). The DNA for the CDR3 is TGTGCCAGCAGCCAAAACCTTGCAACTAATGAAAAACTGTTTTTT. Translating it yields CASSQNLATNEKLFF.

The chain is built from TRBV5-1 and TRBJ1-2; D may be TRBD1 (6 bases). This CDR3 has 15 amino acids. V gave up 4 bases and J gave up 4 bases, with 17 bases separating them. Per germline, CDR1 SGHRS and CDR2 YFSETQ. CDR3 protein: CASSRGAGDPYGYTF. The CDR3 coding sequence is TGCGCCAGCAGCCGGGGGGCAGGAGATCCCTATGGCTACACCTTC.

The chain uses TRBV20-1 and TRBJ2-5; tentatively, D is TRBD1 (6 bases). The CDR3 is 12 residues long. With 3 bases removed from V and 3 bases from J, the gap between germline ends came to 8 bases. Germline CDR1 and CDR2: DFQATT and SNEGSKA (reference sequence). The chain's CDR3 is CSASNREETQYF. The CDR3 nucleotides are TGCAGTGCTAGTAACAGGGAAGAGACCCAGTACTTC.

This clonotype showed up many times. The V and J genes are TRBV11-2 and TRBJ2-5; 8 bases are shared with TRBD2. CDR3 size: 19 residues. Germline CDR1 and CDR2: SGHAT and FQNNGV. After removal of 6 bases from V and 4 bases from J, the junction contained 22 bases not matched to a gene. CDR3 coding DNA: TGTGCCAGCAGACGATCCCCGGGCGGGGGGCGGTTTAGCGGAGAGACCCAGTACTTC. Encoded protein: CASRRSPGGGRFSGETQYF.

The chain is built from TRBV27 and TRBJ2-7, with D unclear. V lost 2 bases and J 6 bases, leaving 11 bases between the germline ends. This CDR3 has 13 residues. Germline V gene lookup returns CDR1 MNHEY and CDR2 SMNVEV (reference sequence). The CDR3 loop is CASSLSPGSEQYF. The CDR3 bases are TGTGCCAGCAGTTTAAGTCCGGGCTCCGAGCAGTACTTC.

This clonotype was seen just once. This chain uses TRBV2 with TRBJ2-5; D uncertain. This CDR3 comprises 14 residues. Trimming removed 4 bases at V and 4 bases at J, with 13 bases between. Germline V gene data show CDR1 as SNHLY and CDR2 as FYNNEI. DNA for the CDR3: TGTGCCAGCAGTGTAGAGTCATGGGCAGAGACCCAGTACTTC. Its translation: CASSVESWAETQYF.

This chain uses TRBV5-1 with TRBJ2-7; D not certain. The J call could be wrong; TRBJ2-1 is a better fit for the DNA end. The CDR3 covers 15 residues. The germline V gene encodes CDR1 SGHRS and CDR2 YFSETQ. DNA of the CDR3: TGCGCCAGCAGCTTGTTGGGTAATTCTATCGATGAGCAGTTCTTC. Protein sequence: CASSLLGNSIDEQFF.

About this clonotype: One junction end disagrees with the germline gene, perhaps due to a read error. In DNA, the CDR3 is TGTGCCTGCAGCCCTATCTCAGGCGACAATGAGCAGTTCTTC. Its translation: CACSPISGDNEQFF. The chain employs TRBV11-2 and TRBJ2-5; D remains unclear. The DNA end is more similar to TRBJ2-1, so the J call may be wrong. Germline lookup yields CDR1 SGHAT and CDR2 FQNNGV. This CDR3 region has 14 residues.

This clonotype was observed a few times. The V and J genes are TRBV6-5 and TRBJ1-2; tentatively, D is TRBD1 (5 bases). The CDR3 loop spans 17 amino acids. Trimming shortened V by 2 bases and J by 4 bases, and 20 bases separated the two germline ends. Per the germline V gene, CDR1 is MNHEY and CDR2 is SVGAGI. CDR3: CASSYHPKGTRGYGYTF. In DNA form, the CDR3 reads TGTGCCAGCAGTTACCACCCGAAGGGGACCCGGGGCTATGGCTACACCTTC.

V gene TRBV12-5 combines with J gene TRBJ2-3, with TRBD1 matching over 7 bases. This CDR3 region has 17 residues. The germline gives CDR1 LGHNT, CDR2 FRNRAP. With 2 bases clipped from V and 2 bases from J, the junction kept 10 bases outside the gene matches. The CDR3 DNA is TGTGCTAGTGGTTTGTTTACAGGGGCAGGTCTCACAGATACGCAGTATTTT. As protein: CASGLFTGAGLTDTQYF.

This clonotype was observed a few times. The V and J genes are TRBV5-1 and TRBJ2-1, with D perhaps matching TRBD2 (6 bases). V was pared by 4 bases and J by 0 bases, with 17 bases between. The CDR3 runs 17 residues. The V gene's germline CDR1 is SGHRS and CDR2 YFSETQ. As DNA, the CDR3 is TGCGCCAGCAGCCCCCCGGGGGTCAAGAGCTCCTACAATGAGCAGTTCTTC. Protein sequence: CASSPPGVKSSYNEQFF.

The chain links TRBV6-1 to TRBJ2-4; 10 bases map to TRBD1. CDR3 length: 17 residues. The V and J ends lost 5 bases and 4 bases, in that order; junction bases with no gene match: 11. Germline lookup yields CDR1 MNHNS and CDR2 SASEGT. The CDR3, as DNA: TGTGCCAGCAGTAGACAGGGGGCGGGTGCTGGGAAAAACATTCAGTACTTC. Its translation: CASSRQGAGAGKNIQYF.

This clonotype has only one observation. The chain recombines TRBV7-6 with TRBJ1-1; D remains ambiguous. CDR3 size: 14 residues. Germline CDR1 SGHVS, CDR2 FNYEAQ. V lost 1 base and J 10 bases, leaving 16 bases between the germline ends. The CDR3: CASSLGSEGLVAFF. CDR3 DNA sequence: TGTGCCAGCAGCTTAGGGTCGGAAGGTTTGGTAGCTTTCTTT.

The chain has TRBV18 and TRBJ1-2, with D perhaps matching TRBD1 (6 bases). This CDR3 is built from 16 residues. V lost 4 bases, J lost 2 bases, and 17 bases lay in between. Germline V gene data show CDR1 as KGHSH and CDR2 as LQKENI. For the CDR3, the DNA is TGTGCCAGCTCACTTTTACAGGGATCATACAACTATGGCTACACCTTC. Its translation: CASSLLQGSYNYGYTF. Complete variable domain (other parts from reference TRBV18 and TRBJ1-2): NAGVMQNPRHLVRRRGQEARLRCSPMKGHSHVYWYRQLPEEGLKFMVYLQKENIIDESGMPKERFSAEFPKEGPSILRIQQVVRGDSAAYFCASSLLQGSYNYGYTFGSGTRLTVV.

A few counts support this clonotype. The chain carries TRBV9 and TRBJ2-1; D not resolved. The V gene's germline CDR1 is SGDLS and CDR2 YYNGEE. V dropped 3 bases and J dropped 9 bases, with 16 bases sitting between them. This CDR3 is built from 14 residues. This chain's CDR3 is CASSAMDPPPEQFF. For the CDR3, the DNA is TGTGCCAGCAGCGCTATGGACCCACCCCCTGAGCAGTTCTTC.

The chain uses TRBV20-1 and TRBJ1-1; tentatively, D is TRBD1 (6 bases). The V gene's germline CDR1 is DFQATT and CDR2 SNEGSKA (reference sequence). This CDR3 is 14 amino acids long. Trimming pared 0 bases from V and 3 bases from J, leaving 11 bases between. As DNA, the CDR3 is TGCAGTGCTAGAGAGGGGGCGATGTACACTGAAGCTTTCTTT. This translates into CSAREGAMYTEAFF.

The J gene is TRBJ1-1, the V gene TRBV19, with TRBD1 as a possible D gene (5 bases). This CDR3 has 12 amino acids. V dropped 6 bases and J dropped 3 bases, with 8 bases sitting between them. CDR1 is LNHDA, CDR2 SQIVND, per germline (reference sequence). Written as DNA, the CDR3 is TGTGCCAGTAGGCCGACAGACACTGAAGCTTTCTTT. This gives the protein CASRPTDTEAFF.

The J gene is TRBJ2-4, the V gene TRBV6-6, with TRBD1 identical over 9 bases. This CDR3 is 15 amino acids long. Germline V gene data show CDR1 as MNHNY and CDR2 as SVGAGI (reference sequence). The trim removed 7 bases at V and 0 bases at J, leaving 4 bases unmatched. DNA of the CDR3: TGTGCCAGCAAGGGACAGGGAGGAGCCAAAAACATTCAGTACTTC. This translates into CASKGQGGAKNIQYF.

The chain combines TRBV6-5 with TRBJ2-7; TRBD2 matches 9 bases. V shed 5 bases and J 4 bases; nucleotides not matched to a gene: 9. In germline, CDR1 is MNHEY, CDR2 SVGAGI. This CDR3 is built from 15 residues. For the CDR3, the DNA is TGTGCCAGCAGTCTATCTAGCGGGGAAGGATACGAGCAGTACTTC. Translation gives CASSLSSGEGYEQYF.

CDR3 in amino acids: CASSQTGSREKLFF. CDR3 coding DNA: TGCGCCAGCAGCCAAACAGGGTCACGGGAAAAACTGTTTTTT. The chain uses TRBV5-1 and TRBJ1-4; D is possibly TRBD1 (6 bases). Germline CDR1 SGHRS, CDR2 YFSETQ. V shed 4 bases and J shed 8 bases, with 15 bases lying between them. The CDR3 sequence is 14 residues long.

This chain links TRBV3-1 with TRBJ2-1; 7 nucleotides agree with TRBD2. The junction had 3 bases not matched to a gene; V was cut back by 4 bases and J by 0 bases. The CDR3 runs to 15 residues. Germline V lookup: CDR1 LGHDT, CDR2 YNNKEL (reference sequence). CDR3 in amino acids: CASSLLASSYNEQFF. The CDR3 nucleotides read TGTGCCAGCAGCCTACTAGCGAGCTCCTACAATGAGCAGTTCTTC.